This T cell receptor (beta chain) was recorded in a study of T cell repertoires in aging, cancer and after chemotherapy. A mixed TRB-A/B primer pool amplified rearranged TRB by multiplex touch-down PCR. TCRdb re-derived calls from the multiplex PCR reads in MiXCR, one entry per CDR3 protein. This table holds roughly 3,900 distinct CDR3 sequences, about 28% found once. The CDR3 contains 14 residues. Trimming removed 4 bases from V and 5 bases from J, with 14 bases in between. The template was genomic DNA from peripheral blood, not RNA. This clonotype showed up just a few times. This receptor was identified in a human donor in good health. V gene TRBV12-3 or TRBV12-4 combines with J gene TRBJ1-1; D is perhaps TRBD1 (6 bases). The sample was blood. The CDR3 sequence: CASSSGRGKTEAFF. The DNA for the CDR3 is TGTGCCAGCAGTTCAGGCAGGGGTAAGACTGAAGCTTTCTTT.